The rows below give T cell receptor beta chains drawn from one sample of a study of blood T cell repertoires in COVID-19. Assay: immunoSEQ multiplex PCR; the TCRdb copy retains only in-frame clones and omits some. The data contain about 13,000 clones, about 88% of them singletons. The specimen sequenced was peripheral blood. Every receptor here comes from a human donor in a cohort sampled during active COVID-19. CDR3s include the opening cysteine and the closing phenylalanine or tryptophan. D genes are given only for firm matches. Clone sizes are given selectively: once, few, many, or a class where the clone is expanded.

clone_size	d_call	j_call	v_call	cdr3_aa	cdr3_nt
-	TRBD2	TRBJ2-1	TRBV7-9	CASSFLAGGPDEQFF	TGTGCCAGCAGCTTCCTAGCGGGAGGGCCAGATGAGCAGTTCTTC
-	-	TRBJ2-7	TRBV4-1	CASSQKGGEQYF	TGCGCCAGCAGCCAAAAAGGGGGCGAGCAGTACTTC
-	-	TRBJ1-5	TRBV19	CASSLVEGAYQPQHF	TGTGCCAGTAGTTTAGTGGAGGGCGCTTATCAGCCCCAGCATTTT
-	TRBD2	TRBJ2-3	TRBV24-1	CATSESGGSDTQYF	TGTGCCACCAGTGAAAGCGGGGGCTCAGATACGCAGTATTTT
-	TRBD2	TRBJ2-7	TRBV5-1	CASSPTSGGLGEQYF	TGCGCCAGCAGCCCGACTAGCGGGGGCCTTGGGGAGCAGTACTTC
-	TRBD1	TRBJ1-2	TRBV29-1	CSAMGQGGYGYTF	TGCAGCGCGATGGGACAGGGCGGCTATGGCTACACCTTC
-	TRBD1	TRBJ2-1	TRBV5-6	CASSFGDRAYNEQFF	TGTGCCAGCAGCTTCGGGGACAGAGCCTACAATGAGCAGTTCTTC
-	-	TRBJ1-5	TRBV5-5	CASSPTTGQPQHF	TGTGCCAGCAGCCCAACTACCGGTCAGCCCCAGCATTTT
few	TRBD2	TRBJ2-1	TRBV5-6	CASSLSASGYNEQFF	TGTGCCAGCAGCTTGTCGGCTAGCGGATACAATGAGCAGTTCTTC
-	-	TRBJ2-7	TRBV7-6	CASSLEAEAYEQYF	TGTGCCAGCAGCTTAGAGGCTGAGGCCTACGAGCAGTACTTC
-	TRBD2	TRBJ2-1	TRBV11-2	CASSSSGTYNEQFF	TGTGCCAGCAGCTCTAGCGGGACCTACAATGAGCAGTTCTTC
-	-	TRBJ2-3	TRBV6-5	CASSYSGAADTQYF	TGTGCCAGCAGTTACTCGGGGGCCGCAGATACGCAGTATTTT
-	-	TRBJ2-2	TRBV29-1	CSVFPTANTGELFF	TGCAGCGTTTTTCCGACAGCGAACACCGGGGAGCTGTTTTTT
few	TRBD1	TRBJ2-1	TRBV15	CATSRDQEGANEQFF	TGTGCCACCAGCAGAGATCAAGAGGGGGCCAATGAGCAGTTCTTC
-	TRBD1	TRBJ2-1	TRBV7-2	CASSPNRGVHNEQFF	TGTGCCAGCAGCCCAAACAGGGGGGTCCACAATGAGCAGTTCTTC
-	TRBD1	TRBJ2-7	TRBV4-3	CASSQALDRAYEQYF	TGCGCCAGCAGCCAAGCCCTGGACAGGGCCTACGAGCAGTACTTC
-	-	TRBJ1-2	TRBV20-1	CSAGGAVGYTF	TGCAGTGCTGGGGGGGCTGTTGGCTACACCTTC
-	TRBD1	TRBJ1-2	TRBV4-1	CASSQPDRADYGYTF	TGCGCCAGCAGCCAACCCGACAGGGCTGACTATGGCTACACCTTC
-	-	TRBJ2-7	TRBV4-3	CASSQDYPGTYEQYF	TGCGCCAGCAGCCAAGATTACCCAGGGACCTACGAGCAGTACTTC
-	TRBD1	TRBJ2-7	TRBV6-2/TRBV6-3	CASSYLTGGEQYF	TGTGCCAGCAGTTACTTGACAGGGGGCGAGCAGTACTTC
-	-	TRBJ2-6	TRBV10-3	CAIRGSIVLSGANVLTF	TGTGCCATCAGGGGGAGCATTGTACTCTCTGGGGCCAACGTCCTGACTTTC
-	-	TRBJ2-3	TRBV19	CASSTERGDWDTQYF	TGTGCCAGTAGTACAGAGCGCGGGGATTGGGATACGCAGTATTTT
-	TRBD2	TRBJ2-1	TRBV7-2	CASSFSGGLNNEQFF	TGTGCCAGCAGCTTTAGCGGGGGGTTAAACAATGAGCAGTTCTTC
-	TRBD1	TRBJ2-2	TRBV7-7	CASSLQGEMTGELFF	TGTGCTAGCAGCTTACAGGGGGAAATGACCGGGGAGCTGTTTTTT
-	TRBD2	TRBJ2-3	TRBV9	CASSVKPWGGGFTDTQYF	TGTGCCAGCAGCGTAAAACCGTGGGGCGGGGGGTTCACAGATACGCAGTATTTT
few	-	TRBJ1-1	TRBV7-9	CASSPDGRGTEAFF	TGTGCCAGCAGCCCCGATGGACGGGGCACTGAAGCTTTCTTT
few	-	TRBJ1-5	TRBV6-1	CASSEGRVGNQPQHF	TGTGCCAGCAGTGAAGGCAGGGTTGGCAATCAGCCCCAGCATTTT
-	-	TRBJ2-1	TRBV7-2	CASSPPISYNEQFF	TGTGCCAGCAGCCCACCTATCTCCTACAATGAGCAGTTCTTC
-	-	TRBJ2-1	TRBV19	CASSMDPRGKREQFF	TGTGCCAGTAGTATGGACCCCAGGGGAAAGAGGGAGCAGTTCTTC
-	TRBD2	TRBJ2-7	TRBV7-8	CASTSGGLSYEQYF	TGTGCCAGCACTAGCGGGGGCCTCTCCTACGAGCAGTACTTC
once	TRBD2	TRBJ2-1	TRBV7-2	CASSGRWRGVGYDEQFF	TGTGCCAGCAGCGGCCGATGGCGGGGGGTTGGCTATGATGAGCAGTTCTTC
-	-	TRBJ2-5	TRBV7-6	CASSLGRGGETQYF	TGTGCCAGCAGCCTAGGCAGGGGAGGGGAGACCCAGTACTTC
-	-	TRBJ2-7	TRBV18	CASSPGPPSEQYF	TGTGCCAGTTCGCCGGGTCCACCCTCCGAGCAGTACTTC
-	-	TRBJ2-1	TRBV7-9	CASSSIGAKDNEQFF	TGTGCCAGCAGCTCCATAGGAGCAAAGGACAATGAGCAGTTCTTC
-	-	TRBJ1-1	TRBV11-2	CASSSSLNTEAFF	TGTGCCAGCAGCTCCTCTTTGAACACTGAAGCTTTCTTT